This T cell receptor beta chain was sequenced for a study of Ad26.COV2.S vaccination and SARS-CoV-2 variants. The study, taken as a whole, reports: Whether participants received vaccine or placebo, their non-spike TCR breadth was similar.

Here immunoSEQ multiplex PCR was the method, and the copy in TCRdb shows in-frame clones only, minus some. The data hold more than 120,000 clones, with 86% observed a single time. Comment on this clone: Its antigen is as yet unknown.

CDR1 and CDR2 from the germline V gene are GTSNPN and SVGIG (reference sequence). The CDR3 runs to 14 residues. This clonotype was obtained from a human donor who had recovered from COVID-19. The chain couples TRBV30 to TRBJ2-3, with a possible D match to TRBD1 (6 bases). This material consisted of peripheral blood, taken after recovery from COVID-19. CDR3 DNA sequence: TGTGCTTTGGGGGCAGCTAGTAGCACAGATACGCAGTATTTT. Translated, it gives CALGAASSTDTQYF.